The rows below give T cell receptor beta chains drawn from one sample of a study of blood T cells in healthy people across ages. MiXCR, applied by TCRdb to the 5' RACE reads, yields one record per CDR3 protein. The sample lists around 990,000 distinct CDR3 sequences; roughly two fifths were seen once. The sequencing input was blood. Receptors originate from a man aged 18 to 30 in good health. The CDR3 runs from the conserved cysteine through the conserved F or W. D genes are given only for firm matches. Rows may omit the clone size; those that give it use once, few, many or a size class.

TRBV12-3/TRBV12-4	TRBJ2-2	once	NA	14	TGTGCCAGCAGCCCAGCCATAATCACCGGGGAGCTGTTTTTT	CASSPAIITGELFF
TRBV20-1	TRBJ1-2	once	NA	13	TGCAGTGCTCCTCAAATGGGACTGACTGGCTACACCTTC	CSAPQMGLTGYTF
TRBV7-2	TRBJ1-1	NA	NA	15	TGTGCCAGCAGCGGCAGTCCGAGCCCGAACACTGAAGCTTTCTTT	CASSGSPSPNTEAFF
TRBV2	TRBJ2-7	NA	TRBD1	13	TGTGCCGGGGGGACAGGGGTCTCCTACGAGCAGTACTTC	CAGGTGVSYEQYF
TRBV9	TRBJ1-2	many	NA	14	TGTGCCAGCAGCGTAGGGGATTCTAACTATGGCTACACCTTC	CASSVGDSNYGYTF
TRBV5-4	TRBJ1-1	few	TRBD1	14	TGTGCCAGCAGCTTGGACAGGGGGTTCACTGAAGCTTTCTTT	CASSLDRGFTEAFF
TRBV7-3	TRBJ1-1	NA	NA	18	TGTGCCAGCAGCTTAGCGGTGGTAATTGGCGGGAGGGACACTGAAGCTTTCTTT	CASSLAVVIGGRDTEAFF
TRBV27	TRBJ2-7	few	NA	12	TGTGCCAGCAGTAGCGGGTACAATGAGCAGTACTTC	CASSSGYNEQYF
TRBV12-3/TRBV12-4	TRBJ1-4	NA	TRBD1	14	TGTGCCAGCAGCAAGGGACAGGGTAATGAAAAACTGTTTTTT	CASSKGQGNEKLFF
TRBV12-3/TRBV12-4	TRBJ1-1	NA	NA	13	TGTGCCAGCAGTTTTGAGGCGGACACTGAAGCTTTCTTT	CASSFEADTEAFF
TRBV28	TRBJ2-1	NA	NA	13	TGTGCCAGCAGAGAGGGGGGAGGCAATGAGCAGTTCTTC	CASREGGGNEQFF
TRBV27	TRBJ2-2	NA	NA	14	TGTGCCAGCAGTTTAGGGGCATACACCGGGGAGCTGTTTTTT	CASSLGAYTGELFF
TRBV10-3	TRBJ2-3	NA	TRBD2	16	TGTGCCATCAGTCAAGTTTCCGGGACTAGTCAGAATACGCAGTATTTT	CAISQVSGTSQNTQYF
TRBV20-1	TRBJ2-5	NA	NA	14	TGCAGTGCTAGAGTTCCCTACAATCAAGAGACCCAGTACTTC	CSARVPYNQETQYF
TRBV29-1	TRBJ1-2	few	NA	12	TGCACCACACAGGAACTTAACTATGGCTACACCTTC	CTTQELNYGYTF
TRBV7-9	TRBJ2-7	few	NA	19	TGTGCCAGCAGCTTAAAGAGTCAATTTTTTCATGGACAGCCCTACGAGCAGTACTTC	CASSLKSQFFHGQPYEQYF
TRBV7-8	TRBJ2-5	NA	TRBD2	16	TGTGCCAGCAGCTTTGGACTAGCGGGGCCCCAAGAGACCCAGTACTTC	CASSFGLAGPQETQYF
TRBV5-1	TRBJ1-4	NA	NA	14	TGCGCCAGCAGCCCGGGACTGCCCAATGAAAAACTGTTTTTT	CASSPGLPNEKLFF
TRBV10-3	TRBJ1-5	NA	TRBD1	16	TGTGCCATCAGTGAGTCGGTGGACAGGGCCAATCAGCCCCAGCATTTT	CAISESVDRANQPQHF
TRBV5-4	TRBJ2-7	NA	TRBD2	17	TGTGCCAGCAGCGAAGACGGGGGGTTAAGCTCCTACAATGAGCAGTACTTC	CASSEDGGLSSYNEQYF
TRBV6-5	TRBJ2-7	few	NA	14	TGTGCCACCTCACGAGTAGGAACCATCTACGAGCAGTACTTC	CATSRVGTIYEQYF
TRBV6-5	TRBJ1-2	few	NA	13	TGTGCCAGCAGTGGATTCGACAGGAATGGCTACACCTTC	CASSGFDRNGYTF
TRBV20-1	TRBJ2-3	few	NA	14	TGCAGTGCTAGAAGGGGGTTTAGCACAGATACGCAGTATTTT	CSARRGFSTDTQYF
TRBV18	TRBJ2-5	NA	NA	15	TGTGCCAGCTCACCGGGGTTTTTTGGCCAAGAGACCCAGTACTTC	CASSPGFFGQETQYF
TRBV20-1	TRBJ2-4	NA	NA	17	TGCAGTGCTACCACTACACCGGGGGCTACTACCAAAAACATTCAGTACTTC	CSATTTPGATTKNIQYF
TRBV5-1	TRBJ1-4	NA	TRBD1	19	TGCGCCAGCAGCTTGGAACCGGCAGGGGGTGCGGGGACTAATGAAAAACTGTTTTTT	CASSLEPAGGAGTNEKLFF
TRBV9	TRBJ2-5	few	NA	16	TGTGCCAGCAGCGTAGGCATAGGAGGGTACCAAGAGACCCAGTACTTC	CASSVGIGGYQETQYF
TRBV12-3/TRBV12-4	TRBJ2-1	few	TRBD2	16	TGTGCCAGCAGTCCCAGGGGACTAGCAAGTCTCCATGAGCAGTTCTTC	CASSPRGLASLHEQFF
TRBV6-2/TRBV6-3	TRBJ2-5	NA	TRBD2	15	TGTGCCAGCAGTTACTCGGGACTAAACAGCGTTGAGCAGTACTTC	CASSYSGLNSVEQYF
TRBV25-1	TRBJ2-3	few	TRBD1	14	TGTGCCAGCAGTCCACAGGGGTGGACAGATACGCAGTATTTT	CASSPQGWTDTQYF
TRBV2	TRBJ2-7	NA	NA	12	TGTGCCAGCCGTCAGCTGTCGGACGAGCGGTACTTC	CASRQLSDERYF
TRBV7-2	TRBJ2-7	NA	TRBD1	14	TGTGCCAGCAGCATAGGGGACAGGGCCTACGAGCAGTACTTC	CASSIGDRAYEQYF
TRBV18	TRBJ1-2	NA	NA	14	TGTGCCAGCTCACCATCAAGTCTCGACTATGGCTACACCTTC	CASSPSSLDYGYTF
TRBV6-4	TRBJ1-5	few	NA	19	TGTGCCAGCAGTGACCTCCCCTGGAGGGGATTCTCCGCGAATCAGCCCCAGCATTTT	CASSDLPWRGFSANQPQHF
TRBV14	TRBJ1-1	few	NA	14	TGTGCCAGCAGCCAAGGAAGAGGGCTCACTGAAGCTTTCTTT	CASSQGRGLTEAFF
TRBV6-2/TRBV6-3	TRBJ2-3	NA	NA	15	TGTGCCAGCAGTGTCCCGGAGGCGTGGTCAGATACGCAGTATTTT	CASSVPEAWSDTQYF
TRBV2	TRBJ1-2	NA	NA	13	TGTGCCAGCCGAGCCTCGGCTAACTATGGCTACACCTTC	CASRASANYGYTF
TRBV7-3	TRBJ2-2	few	TRBD2	17	TGTGCCAGCAGCTCTTCAGGGACTAGCAGGGACACCGGGGAGCTGTTTTTT	CASSSSGTSRDTGELFF
TRBV3-1	TRBJ2-7	NA	TRBD2	16	TGTGCCAGCAGCCAAGGGACGGGGGGACCAACCTACGAGCAGTACTTC	CASSQGTGGPTYEQYF
TRBV14	TRBJ1-2	NA	NA	12	TGTGCCAGCAGCCAAGATACTACCGGCTACACCTTC	CASSQDTTGYTF
TRBV4-3	TRBJ1-4	NA	TRBD1	15	TGCGCCAGCAGCCAAGTCGGGACAGGCGGAGAAAAACTGTTTTTT	CASSQVGTGGEKLFF
TRBV7-3	TRBJ2-1	NA	NA	16	TGTGCCAGCAGCTCACCCGGGGGATTCTCCTACAATGAGCAGTTCTTC	CASSSPGGFSYNEQFF
TRBV4-3	TRBJ2-7	NA	NA	15	TGCGCCAGCAGCCAAGGTCGCCAGGAGCTCTACGAGCAGTACTTC	CASSQGRQELYEQYF
TRBV9	TRBJ2-1	few	NA	14	TGTGCCAGCAGTACCACCCGGGGGTACAATGAGCAGTTCTTC	CASSTTRGYNEQFF
TRBV12-3/TRBV12-4	TRBJ1-6	NA	TRBD1	17	TGTGCCAGCAGTTCCCGGACAGGGAGCTCCTATAATTCACCCCTCCACTTT	CASSSRTGSSYNSPLHF
TRBV10-3	TRBJ2-5	NA	TRBD1	16	TGTGCCATCAGTGAGCGGGACAGGGGACCTTACAATGAGCAGTACTTC	CAISERDRGPYNEQYF